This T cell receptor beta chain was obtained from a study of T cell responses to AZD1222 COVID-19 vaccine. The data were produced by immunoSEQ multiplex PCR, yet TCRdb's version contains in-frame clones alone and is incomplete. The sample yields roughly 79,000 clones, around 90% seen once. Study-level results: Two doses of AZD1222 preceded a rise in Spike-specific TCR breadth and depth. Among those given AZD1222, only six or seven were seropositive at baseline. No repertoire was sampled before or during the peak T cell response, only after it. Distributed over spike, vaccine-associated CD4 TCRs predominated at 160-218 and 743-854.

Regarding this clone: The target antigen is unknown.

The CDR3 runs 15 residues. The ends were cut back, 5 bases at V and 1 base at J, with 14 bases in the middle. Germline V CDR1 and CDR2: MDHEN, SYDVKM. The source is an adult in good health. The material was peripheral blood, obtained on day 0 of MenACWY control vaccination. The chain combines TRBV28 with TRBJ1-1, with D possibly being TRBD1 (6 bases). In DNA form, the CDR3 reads TGTGCCAGCAGTAAACACAAACAGGGGAACACTGAAGCTTTCTTT. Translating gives CASSKHKQGNTEAFF.